The present TCR beta chain was sequenced within a study of metastatic and nonmetastatic thyroid tumors. TCRdb re-called the PCR reads with MiXCR. This table holds tens of thousands of clones, around 16% found once. This clone was found many times. Each patient went into thyroid surgery without having received any treatment. Sequenced input: tumor tissue. The receptor was derived from a female donor with papillary thyroid cancer or a benign thyroid nodule (not recorded which). Some clones in this sample may be carry-over from other donors' samples.

CDR3 region: CASSPWGQNNQPQHF. Written as DNA, the CDR3 is TGTGCCAGCAGTCCATGGGGACAGAACAATCAGCCCCAGCATTTT. The chain employs TRBV12-3 or TRBV12-4 and TRBJ1-5; 7 bases match TRBD1. Trimming removed 5 bases from V and 3 bases from J; junction bases left unmatched: 7. CDR3 length equals 15 residues.